This T cell receptor beta chain was recovered during a study of shared clonotypes between healthy human individuals. Germline CDR1 is SGHRS and CDR2 is YFSETQ. Trimming removed 1 base at V and 1 base at J, with 8 bases between. The CDR3 is 14 amino acids. In the case of this clone: Other DNA variants within this sample encode the same CDR3.

Using immunoSEQ multiplex PCR, the repertoire was profiled, and TCRdb retains in-frame clones only, with some absent. The sample records 2 million to 2.5 million clones, over 85% being singletons. The clonotype originates from a young man in good health. Some clones in this sample may be carry-over from other donors' samples. The sequencing sample was made of naive CD4+ T cells from PBMCs. The subset denotes: CD45RA+ positively selected. The gene calls are TRBV5-1 and TRBJ1-1; the D gene is possibly TRBD1 (5 bases). CDR3 region: CASSLFDRNTEAFF. The CDR3 DNA reads TGCGCCAGCAGCTTGTTCGACAGGAACACTGAAGCTTTCTTT. Together with reference TRBV5-1 and TRBJ1-1, the CDR3 gives the full variable domain: KAGVTQTPRYLIKTRGQQVTLSCSPISGHRSVSWYQQTPGQGLQFLFEYFSETQRNKGNFPGRFSGRQFSNSRSEMNVSTLELGDSALYLCASSLFDRNTEAFFGQGTRLTVV.